A selection of T cell receptor beta chains follows, all from one sample in a study of T cells in Graves' hyperthyroidism and ophthalmopathy. TCRdb used MiXCR to reprocess the multiplex PCR reads, holding one entry per CDR3 protein. The table lists approximately 570,000 distinct CDR3 sequences, 15% to 20% of them singletons. What was sequenced was blood. All receptors come from a man aged 35-49 years with Graves' ophthalmopathy. Both conserved end residues are trimmed from each CDR3. The order of the fields is D gene, V gene, CDR3 protein. The D gene is left open where the match is weak.

d_gene: NA; v_gene: TRBV20-1; CDR3aa: SATLTDTQY
d_gene: TRBD1; v_gene: TRBV3-1; CDR3aa: ASSRGQGGQPQH
d_gene: NA; v_gene: TRBV19; CDR3aa: ASSIQLSNTGELF
d_gene: TRBD1; v_gene: TRBV20-1; CDR3aa: SARYRTGVGEQY
d_gene: TRBD1; v_gene: TRBV20-1; CDR3aa: SASRGQGIHEQY
d_gene: TRBD2; v_gene: TRBV20-1; CDR3aa: SAPNVIAGGGGANVLT
d_gene: NA; v_gene: TRBV5-4; CDR3aa: ASSLGITNTEAF
d_gene: TRBD2; v_gene: TRBV5-1; CDR3aa: ATRLNSGARNGELF
d_gene: NA; v_gene: TRBV10-3; CDR3aa: AISDGDNEQF
d_gene: TRBD1; v_gene: TRBV12-3/TRBV12-4; CDR3aa: ASSLGDSPPYEQY
d_gene: TRBD1; v_gene: TRBV29-1; CDR3aa: SVEDLNRGSDNEQF
d_gene: TRBD1; v_gene: TRBV20-1; CDR3aa: SARDEAGQGAPSYEQY
d_gene: TRBD2; v_gene: TRBV14; CDR3aa: ASSQGVAGVEQF
d_gene: TRBD2; v_gene: TRBV6-2/TRBV6-3; CDR3aa: ASSYSYGRNEQF
d_gene: NA; v_gene: TRBV4-2; CDR3aa: ASSSKGLAF
d_gene: TRBD1; v_gene: TRBV28; CDR3aa: ASSPWGQGAGTSGNTIY
d_gene: TRBD2; v_gene: TRBV27; CDR3aa: ASSLGTSGGANEQF
d_gene: TRBD1; v_gene: TRBV5-1; CDR3aa: ASSSAGQGANEQF
d_gene: TRBD2; v_gene: TRBV6-2/TRBV6-3; CDR3aa: ASSSVAGGPSNEQF
d_gene: NA; v_gene: TRBV7-9; CDR3aa: ASSLGQYDEKLF
d_gene: NA; v_gene: TRBV5-6; CDR3aa: ASSLAGHYEQF
d_gene: TRBD2; v_gene: TRBV11-2; CDR3aa: ASSYSPGGGLGNEQF
d_gene: NA; v_gene: TRBV15; CDR3aa: ATSPPGSGPGEQY
d_gene: NA; v_gene: TRBV24-1; CDR3aa: ATSDPPGPGANVLT
d_gene: TRBD2; v_gene: TRBV11-2; CDR3aa: ASSLRGGLSGEQF
d_gene: NA; v_gene: TRBV29-1; CDR3aa: SVEVNFGEKEQY
d_gene: NA; v_gene: TRBV19; CDR3aa: ASSIYRALGLDYGYT
d_gene: NA; v_gene: TRBV29-1; CDR3aa: SVVLFGGYT
d_gene: NA; v_gene: TRBV5-1; CDR3aa: ASSSVLGITDTQY
d_gene: NA; v_gene: TRBV20-1; CDR3aa: SARAGSGNTIY
d_gene: TRBD1; v_gene: TRBV3-1; CDR3aa: ASSQYIGGGQVDTQY
d_gene: NA; v_gene: TRBV7-9; CDR3aa: ASSPGIELYGYT
d_gene: TRBD1; v_gene: TRBV7-3; CDR3aa: ASSFDDRGTDYT
d_gene: NA; v_gene: TRBV9; CDR3aa: ASSVGLAATDTQY
d_gene: TRBD2; v_gene: TRBV28; CDR3aa: ASSPGAGDSYEQY
d_gene: NA; v_gene: TRBV7-2; CDR3aa: ASSSVTGSHTQGTQY
d_gene: NA; v_gene: TRBV3-1; CDR3aa: ASSQDPGPNQSQH
d_gene: NA; v_gene: TRBV7-2; CDR3aa: ASSPPSGSSGNTIY
d_gene: NA; v_gene: TRBV7-9; CDR3aa: ASSLVGLSTDTQY
d_gene: TRBD1; v_gene: TRBV6-2/TRBV6-3; CDR3aa: ASNLDRPYGYT
d_gene: NA; v_gene: TRBV6-7; CDR3aa: ASSYQHVETQY
d_gene: TRBD1; v_gene: TRBV6-2/TRBV6-3; CDR3aa: ASSRGQGVWATEAF
d_gene: TRBD2; v_gene: TRBV7-9; CDR3aa: ASSLAGSGGTYEQY